Only a few counts were recorded for the clone carrying this T cell receptor beta chain. These data come from a study of blood T cell repertoires in COVID-19. On the study more broadly: Sample material is recorded as cDNA or gDNA derived from T cells, B-cell-depleted T cells, or PBMCs.

TCRdb keeps only in-frame clones here, not all; method: immunoSEQ multiplex PCR. The sample consists of about 260,000 clones, 87% of them appearing once. Deletions cut 6 bases from V and 5 bases from J, with 13 bases between. The CDR3 sequence is 13 residues long. CDR1 is KGHSH and CDR2 is LQKENI in the germline V gene. This chain links TRBV18 with TRBJ1-1, with D tentatively TRBD1 (5 bases). This clonotype was sampled from a woman between 35 and 50 years old who had recovered from COVID-19. The sequencing input was peripheral blood. CDR3 nucleotide sequence: TGTGCCAGCTCGGGGGGAGGTAGGACTGAAGCTTTCTTT. This encodes CASSGGGRTEAFF. Combining the CDR3 with reference TRBV18 and TRBJ1-1 gives the whole variable domain NAGVMQNPRHLVRRRGQEARLRCSPMKGHSHVYWYRQLPEEGLKFMVYLQKENIIDESGMPKERFSAEFPKEGPSILRIQQVVRGDSAAYFCASSGGGRTEAFFGQGTRLTVV.